The sequence of this T cell receptor (beta chain) was determined in a study of shared clonotypes between healthy human individuals (TCRdb year 2020). General notes on the study: Three men and a couple of women, aged 18 to 49 years, made up the cohort. The study deeply sequenced blood TCR repertoires of about 5 healthy adults to estimate repertoire size and the extent of clonotype sharing between individuals. Per donor, three plates each were used for CD4 naive and CD4 memory, two for CD8 naive, and one for CD8 memory. Libraries were prepared and TCR repertoires were sequenced by different laboratories using diverse techniques, in order to increase sequencing depth and limit assay-specific biases. Between about 0.8 and 9 billion PBMCs per donor were obtained by leukapheresis. Study-wide findings and limitations: Pairwise subsampling indicated that sequencing depth was expected to affect the degree of clonotype sharing among donors. Even with the large sequencing depth, rarefaction of the sorted-subset datasets indicated that sequencing was incomplete. Sampling was restricted to blood, and TCR repertoires in tissue are likely to differ from TCR repertoires in blood. Clonotypes shared by all four sorted-subset donors showed higher generation probabilities than non-shared clonotypes. Because the study included a small number of donors, the genetic and exposure-history diversity represented was limited. Estimated clonotype richness was generally larger for naive than for memory subsets. Approximately 5% of naive CD4, 3.5% of naive CD8, 2.3% of memory CD4, and about 0.4% of memory CD8 clonotypes were shared across a few donors.

Using the deep immunoSEQ assay, TCR CDR3 regions were amplified from genomic DNA by multiplex PCR. Extracted genomic DNA from each cell subset was distributed evenly across all wells of several immunoSEQ 96-well plates, and each plate was treated as a replicate. For sorted subsets, about 200 ng genomic DNA, equal to 30,000 to 35,000 T cell genomes, was loaded into each replicate PCR. Purified libraries were quantified with a Qubit 3.0 fluorometer, sized on a Bioanalyzer 2100, and re-quantified with the KAPA Library Quantification kit. Every immunoSEQ 96-well plate was sequenced on a separate single-read 150-cycle Illumina NextSeq 550 flow cell. Turning to the authors' computational methods: The immunoSEQ output contained only junctional sequences without quality scores, so filtering could not match that applied to full-length reads. To assign V/J genes and CDR3, sequences were annotated against IMGT germline references using PyIR, a Python wrapper for IgBLAST v1.9. Reads with weak V/J assignments (E-value above 1e-6), missing CDR3, stop codons, out-of-frame junctions, or ambiguous translated residues were removed. V3J clonotypes were defined by identical inferred V gene, J gene, and CDR3 amino acid sequence. The percentage overlap between two repertoires was calculated by dividing the number of shared unique clonotypes by the size of the smaller repertoire. Richness of each repertoire was evaluated using RTK rarefaction, the Chao1 estimator, and Recon v2.1 estimates of unobserved clonotypes. Generation probabilities for all TCRbeta clonotypes obtained by the gDNA method from a handful of donors were computed using OLGA. TCRdb holds this immuneACCESS table with in-frame rearrangements only. Some clones are missing; in checked studies, unresolved V genes explain under half, and the rest has no known cause. That table is the source of V, J and clone size, and D and trimming were worked out from the DNA. This sample lists 1.6 million or so clones; 96% were detected once. The ten biggest clones cover 1% to 1.5% of the sample.

Germline trimming: 7 bases from V, 15 bases from J; junction bases outside gene matches: 14. Counted from cysteine to phenylalanine, this CDR3 has 13 amino acids. This entry keeps only the CDR3 DNA: 39 bases, framed from base 1. CDR1 and CDR2 (MNHNS, SASEGT) derive from the germline V gene. Of note for this clone: Its cognate antigen has yet to be identified. Per-base qualities were not stored, and no clone one base away is much larger.

Donors were healthy HIV-negative adults with no recently reported acute infections or vaccinations. Only Caucasian adults living in Nashville, Tennessee, USA were represented among the donors. CD4+ T cells were enriched through magnetic negative selection, after which naive cells were positively selected on CD45RA and the remaining negative fraction served as the memory subset. Blood was collected by leukapheresis, and PBMCs were isolated by Ficoll-Histopaque density gradient centrifugation and then cryopreserved in liquid nitrogen vapor phase. Purity and quantity of every magnetically sorted T cell population were checked by analytical flow cytometry. From each sorted fraction, genomic DNA was isolated and quantified by UV absorbance on a Nanodrop 2000c.

The specimen sequenced was naive CD4+ T cells sorted from blood. The cell subset or site label on this specimen signifies: CD45RA+ positively selected. The origin of this receptor is a young man in good health. Recombination joined TRBV6-1 with TRBJ2-4, and 8 bases in between align with TRBD2. The CDR3 loop reads CASIDQERAGGYF. The DNA is TGTGCCAGCATAGATCAGGAAAGGGCGGGGGGGTACTTC.